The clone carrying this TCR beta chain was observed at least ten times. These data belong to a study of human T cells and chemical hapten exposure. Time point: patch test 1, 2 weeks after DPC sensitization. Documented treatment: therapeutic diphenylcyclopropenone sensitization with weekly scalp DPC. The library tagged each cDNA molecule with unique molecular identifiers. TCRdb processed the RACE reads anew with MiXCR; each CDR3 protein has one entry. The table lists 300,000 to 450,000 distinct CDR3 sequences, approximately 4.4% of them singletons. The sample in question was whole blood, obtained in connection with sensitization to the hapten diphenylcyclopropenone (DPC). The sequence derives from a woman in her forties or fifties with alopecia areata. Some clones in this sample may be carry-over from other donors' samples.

In DNA form, the CDR3 reads TGCAGCGTTGATAGGCGGGGGACGGATACGCAGTATTTT. It encodes CSVDRRGTDTQYF. The rearrangement links TRBV29-1 to TRBJ2-3; 7 positions agree with TRBD2. The CDR3 totals 13 residues. CDR1 and CDR2 (germline): SQVTM, ANQGSEA. J gave up 6 bases and V 3 bases, and 6 bases lay outside the gene matches.